The T cell receptor beta chain under discussion was sequenced for a study of blood T cell repertoires in COVID-19. Study summary: The cDNA or gDNA used as material had been derived from T cells, B-cell-depleted T cells, or PBMCs.

This CDR3 is built from 12 residues. Germline CDR1 SGDLS, CDR2 YYNGEE. Trimming pared 0 bases from V and 10 bases from J, leaving 8 bases between. This clone has only one observation. In the original processing: By means of reference gene primer amplification, nucleated cell counts were estimated. TCRdb's table, derived via immunoSEQ multiplex PCR, lists solely in-frame clones and lacks some. The DNA was the basis for D and trimming; V, J and clone size are from that table. Found here are about 180,000 clones, approximately 88% of them singletons; the top ten hold roughly 3.7%. The gene calls are TRBV9 and TRBJ2-1; TRBD2 might be the D (5 bases). This receptor was identified in a woman in her 30s with acute or convalescent COVID-19. Sequenced input: peripheral blood. The CDR3 nucleotides are TGTGCCAGCAGCGTAGCTAGCCGGGAGCAGTTCTTC. This encodes CASSVASREQFF.